These 20 T cell receptor beta chains came from one sample sequenced in a study of identical twins. In TCRdb, the 5' RACE reads were re-called with MiXCR into one record per CDR3 protein. Among roughly 500,000 distinct CDR3 sequences listed, roughly a fifth were seen once. The sample also formed part of further work on T cells expressing NK-cell markers.

The sequencing input was CD4+ T cells sorted from blood. These receptors all stem from a woman aged 18 to 35 in good health.

The rearrangement links TRBV6-1 to TRBJ2-3, with TRBD2 matching 11 bases. Looked up from germline, CDR1 is MNHNS and CDR2 is SASEGT. The CDR3 extends over 18 amino acids. V shed 7 bases, J shed 2 bases, and the junction held 14 bases outside the gene matches. CDR3 loop: CASTYGLAGGENTDTQYF. Written as DNA, the CDR3 is TGTGCCAGCACCTACGGTCTAGCGGGGGGCGAGAACACAGATACGCAGTATTTT.

This clonotype has more than one count but fewer than ten. The chain recombines TRBV10-2 with TRBJ1-1, with 8 bases identical to TRBD1. The length of the CDR3 is 13 residues. The junction had 5 bases not matched to a gene; V was cut back by 11 bases and J by 0 bases. In germline, CDR1 is WSHSY, CDR2 SAAADI. The CDR3 region has the DNA TGCGCCGTCCAGGGACAGGTGAACACTGAAGCTTTCTTT. This codes for CAVQGQVNTEAFF.

This clonotype has just a few counts. V is TRBV6-1 and J is TRBJ1-5; D is unclear. The germline gives CDR1 MNHNS, CDR2 SASEGT. The CDR3 is 12 amino acids. With 2 bases removed from V and 6 bases from J, the gap between germline ends came to 5 bases. CDR3 amino acids: CASSEIGQPQHF. CDR3 nucleotides: TGTGCCAGCAGTGAAATAGGTCAGCCCCAGCATTTT.

The V call is TRBV7-2, the J call TRBJ2-7; D gene ambiguous. The CDR3 is 16 residues long. Trimming pared 6 bases from V and 1 base from J, leaving 19 bases between. CDR1 and CDR2 from the germline V gene are SGHTA and FQGNSA. Here the CDR3 reads CASSSSRPYVSYEQYF. CDR3 coding DNA: TGTGCCAGCAGTTCTTCTAGGCCATATGTTTCCTACGAGCAGTACTTC.

The V call is TRBV12-3 or TRBV12-4, the J call TRBJ2-7; 11 positions agree with TRBD1. The CDR3 runs to 14 residues. Trimming took 6 bases from V and 2 from J; bases not matched to a gene: 3. DNA of the CDR3: TGTGCCAGCAGGGGACAGGGGGTCCCCTACGAGCAGTACTTC. Amino acids: CASRGQGVPYEQYF.

The sample holds a few counts of this clonotype. The chain recombines TRBV12-5 with TRBJ1-2; no reliable D call. CDR1 and CDR2 from the germline V gene are LGHNT and FRNRAP. The CDR3 has 14 residues. V dropped 5 bases and J dropped 7 bases, with 17 bases sitting between them. CDR3: CASGTFPGGGGYTF. In DNA, the CDR3 is TGTGCTAGTGGTACGTTCCCAGGAGGTGGTGGCTACACCTTC.

This clonotype has more than one count but fewer than ten. The V call is TRBV28, the J call TRBJ2-1; TRBD1 matches at 7 bases. The CDR3 length is 15 residues. Germline CDR1 is MDHEN and CDR2 is SYDVKM. The V segment lost 6 bases and the J segment 4 bases; nucleotides outside the gene matches: 9. The CDR3 bases are TGTGCCAGCAGCGAACCGGGACAGAAGTACAATGAGCAGTTCTTC. It is translated as CASSEPGQKYNEQFF.

The chain combines TRBV12-3 or TRBV12-4 with TRBJ1-4; D is unclear. Trimming left V 3 bases short and J 8 bases short, with 13 bases between. The CDR3 is 14 amino acids. CDR3 DNA sequence: TGTGCCAGCAGTTTTAGGGTGGTTGGAGAAAAACTGTTTTTT. This sequence encodes CASSFRVVGEKLFF.

V is TRBV5-6 and J is TRBJ2-2; D is perhaps TRBD2 (5 bases). Germline V lookup: CDR1 SGHDT, CDR2 YYEEEE. This CDR3 spans 15 amino acids. The ends were cut back, 1 base at V and 5 bases at J, with 12 bases in the middle. CDR3 amino acids: CASSLSGLRTGELFF. The CDR3, as DNA: TGTGCCAGCAGCTTGTCCGGACTTCGGACCGGGGAGCTGTTTTTT.

This clonotype appeared many times. The J gene is TRBJ1-2, the V gene TRBV12-3 or TRBV12-4, with D perhaps matching TRBD1 (5 bases). This CDR3 is 13 amino acids long. Trimming left V 5 bases short and J 4 bases short, with 11 bases between. CDR3 bases: TGTGCCAGCAGTCCAGGGTTTGTCTATGGCTACACCTTC. Residues: CASSPGFVYGYTF.

The J gene is TRBJ2-7, the V gene TRBV20-1; 7 nucleotides align to TRBD1. With 3 bases clipped from V and 6 bases from J, the junction kept 8 bases outside the gene matches. This CDR3 comprises 13 residues. Per the germline V gene, CDR1 is DFQATT and CDR2 is SNEGSKA (reference sequence). The CDR3 loop reads CSARTDRSGEQYF. Here the CDR3 DNA reads TGCAGTGCTAGGACGGACAGGTCCGGCGAGCAGTACTTC.

This clonotype showed up just a few times. The rearrangement links TRBV4-3 to TRBJ2-7, with unresolved D. V was trimmed by 1 base and J by 3 bases, leaving 13 bases between them. CDR1 is LGHNA and CDR2 is YSLEER in the germline V gene. The CDR3 consists of 15 residues. CDR3: CASSQGETQSYEQYF. The CDR3 DNA is TGCGCCAGCAGCCAAGGAGAGACTCAAAGCTACGAGCAGTACTTC.

This clonotype turned up a few times. The chain carries TRBV27 and TRBJ2-1, with 10 bases matching TRBD2. The CDR3 loop spans 13 amino acids. Germline lookup yields CDR1 MNHEY and CDR2 SMNVEV (reference sequence). V was pared by 6 bases and J by 7 bases, with 3 bases of the junction left unmatched. This chain's CDR3 is CASSALAGNEQFF. CDR3 sequence (DNA): TGTGCCAGCAGCGCACTAGCGGGGAATGAGCAGTTCTTC.

The V gene is TRBV29-1, the J gene TRBJ1-2; D possibly corresponds to TRBD1 (5 bases). The germline V and J ends were trimmed by 8 bases and 4 bases, with 17 bases remaining between them. CDR1 is SQVTM and CDR2 is ANQGSEA in the germline V gene. This CDR3 has 13 residues. The CDR3 reads CSSMGGGGYGYTF. The CDR3 DNA is TGCAGCTCCATGGGCGGGGGAGGCTATGGCTACACCTTC.

In this sample, this clonotype turned up once. The chain couples TRBV12-3 or TRBV12-4 to TRBJ1-2; D gene uncertain. V was trimmed by 4 bases and J by 8 bases, leaving 17 bases between them. The CDR3 consists of 14 residues. CDR3 amino acids: CASSYTTPRRGYTF. CDR3 sequence (DNA): TGTGCCAGCAGTTATACGACGCCCCGGCGGGGCTACACCTTC.

The chain employs TRBV13 and TRBJ2-3; D is unclear. Between the trimmed V and J ends, which lost 6 bases and 1 base, there was a span of 5 bases. This CDR3 contains 12 residues. Per the germline V gene, CDR1 is PRHDT and CDR2 is FYEKMQ (reference sequence). DNA for the CDR3: TGTGCCAGCAGGCCTGGCACAGATACGCAGTATTTT. It yields the protein CASRPGTDTQYF.

On this clonotype itself: Its ends do not fully match the called genes, so a read error is possible. This chain links TRBV7-2 with TRBJ2-1; 10 nucleotides match TRBD2. CDR1 and CDR2 from the germline V gene are SGHTA and FQGNSA. The CDR3 consists of 15 residues. Written as DNA, the CDR3 is TGTGCCAGCAGCTTCTTAGCGGGAGGCTACGATGAGCAGTTCTTC. Translating it yields CASSFLAGGYDEQFF.

This clonotype has at least ten counts. Written as DNA, the CDR3 is TGCGCCAGCAGCTTGGAAGGTTCACCCCTCCACTTT. Translated, it gives CASSLEGSPLHF. The V call is TRBV5-1, the J call TRBJ1-6; D is ambiguous. The CDR3 spans 12 residues. Germline V gene lookup returns CDR1 SGHRS and CDR2 YFSETQ. V was pared by 0 bases and J by 9 bases, with 4 bases between. The complete variable domain, with remaining parts taken from reference TRBV5-1 and TRBJ1-6, reads KAGVTQTPRYLIKTRGQQVTLSCSPISGHRSVSWYQQTPGQGLQFLFEYFSETQRNKGNFPGRFSGRQFSNSRSEMNVSTLELGDSALYLCASSLEGSPLHFGNGTRLTVT.

The chain joins TRBV6-2 or TRBV6-3 to TRBJ2-1; 8 nucleotides line up with TRBD1. This CDR3 has 14 amino acids. The germline V gene encodes CDR1 MNHEY and CDR2 SVGEGT. V was clipped by 3 bases and J by 4 bases; unmatched bases: 2. This chain's CDR3 is CASSYGTGYNEQFF. The CDR3 bases are TGTGCCAGCAGTTATGGGACAGGATACAATGAGCAGTTCTTC.

This clonotype turned up a few times. The chain uses TRBV29-1 and TRBJ2-1; TRBD2 agrees at 8 bases. The CDR3 is made up of 15 amino acids. Trimming at V came to 7 bases and at J to 5 bases, leaving 13 bases not matched to a gene. Germline CDR1 SQVTM, CDR2 ANQGSEA. The CDR3 protein is CSGAYLTGGHNEQFF. DNA for the CDR3: TGCAGCGGGGCTTATTTAACGGGGGGGCACAATGAGCAGTTCTTC.